This T cell receptor beta chain derives from a study of shared clonotypes between healthy human individuals. Remarks on this clone: Its antigen is unknown.

Sequenced by immunoSEQ multiplex PCR; TCRdb stores in-frame clones only, minus some. The data show 760,000 or so clones, approximately 96% seen once. Germline values: CDR1 SGHVS, CDR2 FQNEAQ. Trimming took 5 bases from V and 7 from J, leaving 21 bases between them. CDR3 length: 16 residues. General study points: Unshared clonotypes carried lower generation probabilities than those common to all four donors. Despite large depth, rarefaction showed incomplete sorted-subset sequencing.

Positive CCR7 selection of CD45RO-negative cells yielded the naive CD8 cells, and terminally differentiated effector memory CD45RA+ cells were excluded. The clonotype originates from a man aged 30-40 years in good health. The J gene is TRBJ1-5, the V gene TRBV7-8, with D possibly matching TRBD1 (5 bases). Sequencing input: naive CD8+ T cells sorted from blood. In DNA form, the CDR3 reads TGTGCCAGCAGCGTAGGCCGGGACTTCTTCGGACAGCCCCAGCATTTT. This gives the protein CASSVGRDFFGQPQHF.